This T cell receptor (beta chain) was found in a study of T cells in Graves' hyperthyroidism and ophthalmopathy. Study findings and constraints: Ophthalmopathy was told apart from stable hyperthyroidism by a 13 V-J model. Before onset, ophthalmopathy was predicted by the model a median about six months earlier. Most thyroid clonotypes that were expanded above 0.001 also turned up in blood.

Germline V lookup: CDR1 MNHEY, CDR2 SVGEGT. V shed 5 bases and J 0 bases; nucleotides not matched to a gene: 9. CDR3 length: 16 amino acids. It was RNA transcripts that yielded the amplified TCR beta CDR3 regions. The HTBI primer set drove a first-round RT-PCR of the TCR CDR3. From the multiplex PCR reads, TCRdb called clonotypes with MiXCR, one entry per CDR3 protein. The sample carries 250,000 to 350,000 distinct CDR3 sequences, over 15% recorded once. This clonotype came up many times. What it binds is unknown. The diagnostic basis comprised clinical symptoms, serum thyroxine and TRAb, thyroid ultrasound and orbital computed tomography.

Sample: blood. The V and J genes are TRBV6-2 or TRBV6-3 and TRBJ1-1; 7 bases line up with TRBD1. The clonotype comes from an older woman with Graves' ophthalmopathy. The CDR3 spells CASSQLSGGMNTEAFF. The CDR3 nucleotides read TGTGCCAGCAGTCAGCTTTCAGGGGGTATGAACACTGAAGCTTTCTTT.